Each of the 13 T cell receptor beta chains below was sequenced from the same sample in a study of graft-versus-host responses after intestinal transplantation. TCRdb's table, derived via immunoSEQ multiplex PCR, lists solely in-frame clones and lacks some. The sample lists 96,000 or so clones; more than 85% were seen once. No antigen is known for these receptors. The sequences come from unstimulated CD4+ T cells sorted from spleen or lymph node cells, collected before intestinal transplant. These receptors were taken from a human donor who received an intestinal transplant.

This chain joins TRBV4-2 and TRBJ2-7; 9 nucleotides line up with TRBD2. The CDR3 is made up of 17 amino acids. Germline trimming cut 1 base from V and 0 bases from J; bases unmatched to any gene: 7. Germline V gene data show CDR1 as LGHNA and CDR2 as YNFKEQ. CDR3 sequence reads: CASSQGTSVTYSYEQYF. The CDR3 nucleotides are TGTGCCAGCAGCCAAGGGACTAGCGTCACATACTCCTACGAGCAGTACTTC.

The CDR3: CAISGYSGRAVNEQFF. Written as DNA, the CDR3 is TGTGCCATCAGTGGTTACAGCGGGAGGGCGGTAAATGAGCAGTTCTTC. The J gene is TRBJ2-1, the V gene TRBV10-3, with 10 bases aligning to TRBD2. The germline V gene has CDR1 ENHRY and CDR2 SYGVKD. J was trimmed by 7 bases and V by 4 bases; bases with no gene match: 10. The CDR3 length is 16 residues.

The table lists this clone with a count of one. DNA for the CDR3: TGTGCCAGCAGTACTAGCGCCGTTTCCTACGAGCAGTACTTC. Translating it yields CASSTSAVSYEQYF. The chain employs TRBV28 and TRBJ2-7; the match to TRBD2 covers 7 bases. Germline V gene lookup returns CDR1 MDHEN and CDR2 SYDVKM. This CDR3 region has 14 residues. The ends lost 5 bases at V and 1 base at J; junction bases unmatched: 5. The full variable domain, completed using reference TRBV28 and TRBJ2-7, is DVKVTQSSRYLVKRTGEKVFLECVQDMDHENMFWYRQDPGLGLRLIYFSYDVKMKEKGDIPEGYSVSREKKERFSLILESASTNQTSMYLCASSTSAVSYEQYFGPGTRLTVT.

DNA of the CDR3: TGTGCCAGCAGCTTAGCGATAGCGGGGGGGCGTTTCTTGTATTTT. This encodes CASSLAIAGGRFLYF. V is TRBV7-2 and J is TRBJ2-3, with TRBD2 identical over 11 bases. The J segment lost 14 bases and the V segment lost 0 bases, leaving 10 bases of the junction unmatched. The CDR3 spans 15 residues. Looked up from germline, CDR1 is SGHTA and CDR2 is FQGNSA.

The gene calls are TRBV5-5 and TRBJ1-6; tentatively, D is TRBD1 (5 bases). Germline-derived CDR1 and CDR2 are SGHKS and YYEKEE (reference sequence). The CDR3 extends over 15 amino acids. The germline V and J ends were trimmed by 7 bases and 7 bases, with 18 bases remaining between them. CDR3 nucleotides: TGTGCCAGCCGGCTCCGAGACAGTCCCAATTCACCCCTCCACTTT. Its translation: CASRLRDSPNSPLHF.

V and J are TRBV2 and TRBJ2-1; 8 nucleotides agree with TRBD1. The CDR3 is made up of 16 amino acids. Germline CDR1 SNHLY, CDR2 FYNNEI. The V and J ends lost 6 bases and 10 bases, in that order; junction bases with no gene match: 17. CDR3 DNA: TGTGCCAGCAGCCCCGACGGGACAGGAATGGGTCGGGAGCAGTTCTTC. This gives the protein CASSPDGTGMGREQFF.

The rearrangement uses TRBV5-1 and TRBJ1-4, with D hard to call. V shed 4 bases and J shed 0 bases, with 10 bases lying between them. This CDR3 spans 15 amino acids. Germline loops: CDR1 SGHRS, CDR2 YFSETQ. CDR3 amino acids: CASSTHRATNEKLFF. CDR3 bases: TGCGCCAGCAGCACCCACCGAGCAACTAATGAAAAACTGTTTTTT.

The rearrangement links TRBV7-8 to TRBJ1-1; the D is unclear. V lost 4 bases to trimming and J lost 1 base, with 4 bases between them. Per germline, CDR1 SGHVS and CDR2 FQNEAQ. The CDR3 extends over 12 amino acids. The CDR3 is CASSYGNTEAFF. CDR3 bases: TGTGCCAGCAGCTACGGGAACACTGAAGCTTTCTTT.

The gene calls are TRBV2 and TRBJ2-1; D is possibly TRBD2 (6 bases). Per germline, CDR1 SNHLY and CDR2 FYNNEI. Trimming pared 2 bases from V and 10 bases from J, leaving 9 bases between. This CDR3 region has 12 residues. CDR3 amino acids: CASSESAGEQFF. DNA of the CDR3: TGTGCCAGCAGTGAAAGTGCGGGAGAGCAGTTCTTC.

The rearrangement links TRBV25-1 to TRBJ2-7; 9 positions match TRBD2. Per the germline V gene, CDR1 is MGHDK and CDR2 is SYGVNS. The CDR3 consists of 15 residues. J lost 2 bases, V lost 1 base, and 3 bases had no gene match. The CDR3 nucleotides are TGTGCCAGCAGTGAATCTAGCGGGGATACCTACGAGCAGTACTTC. It encodes CASSESSGDTYEQYF.

The CDR3 coding sequence is TGTGCCAGCAGCCATGACAGGGGAGGTCAGCCCCAGCATTTT. Translation gives CASSHDRGGQPQHF. J is TRBJ1-5 and V is TRBV7-9, with 8 bases fitting TRBD1. CDR1 and CDR2 (germline): SEHNR, FQNEAQ (reference sequence). With 5 bases clipped from V and 6 bases from J, the junction kept 6 bases outside the gene matches. The CDR3 sequence is 14 residues long.

This clone was observed a few times. The chain recombines TRBV6-6 with TRBJ1-5; a weak D match, TRBD1 (5 bases). The germline V gene has CDR1 MNHNY and CDR2 SVGAGI (reference sequence). Trimming cost V 5 bases and J 2 bases, with 16 bases left between them. There are 16 residues in the CDR3. CDR3: CASSRSQVIGNQPQHF. In nucleotides, the CDR3 is TGTGCCAGCAGTCGATCACAGGTGATAGGCAATCAGCCCCAGCATTTT.

The rearrangement links TRBV7-2 to TRBJ2-7; 10 bases line up with TRBD2. With V trimmed by 1 base and J by 4 bases, 4 bases remained unmatched. There are 15 residues in the CDR3. Germline V CDR1 and CDR2: SGHTA, FQGNSA. Here the CDR3 DNA reads TGTGCCAGCAGCTTAGAGGCTAGCGGGGGTTACGAGCAGTACTTC. Translated: CASSLEASGGYEQYF. Combining the CDR3 with reference TRBV7-2 and TRBJ2-7 gives the whole variable domain GAGVSQSPSNKVTEKGKDVELRCDPISGHTALYWYRQSLGQGLEFLIYFQGNSAPDKSGLPSDRFSAERTGGSVSTLTIQRTQQEDSAVYLCASSLEASGGYEQYFGPGTRLTVT.